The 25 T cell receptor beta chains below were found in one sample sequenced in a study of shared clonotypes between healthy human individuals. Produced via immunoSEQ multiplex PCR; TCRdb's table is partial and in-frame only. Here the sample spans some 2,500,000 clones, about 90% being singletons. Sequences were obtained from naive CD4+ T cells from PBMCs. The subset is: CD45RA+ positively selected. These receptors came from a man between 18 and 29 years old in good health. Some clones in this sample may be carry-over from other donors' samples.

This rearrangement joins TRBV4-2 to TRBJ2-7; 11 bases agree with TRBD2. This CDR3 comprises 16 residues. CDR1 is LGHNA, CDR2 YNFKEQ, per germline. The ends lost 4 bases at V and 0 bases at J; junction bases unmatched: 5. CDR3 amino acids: CASSPGTSGNSYEQYF. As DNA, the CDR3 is TGTGCCAGCAGCCCAGGGACTAGCGGCAACTCCTACGAGCAGTACTTC.

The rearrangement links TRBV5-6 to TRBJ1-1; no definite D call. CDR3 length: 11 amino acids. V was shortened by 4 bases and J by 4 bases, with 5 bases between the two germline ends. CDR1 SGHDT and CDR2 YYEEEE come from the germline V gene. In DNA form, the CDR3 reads TGTGCCAGCAGCGTCGGCACTGAAGCTTTCTTT. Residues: CASSVGTEAFF.

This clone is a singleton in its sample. The DNA of the CDR3 is TGTGCCAGCAGCCCAATGTCCCATGGGGGAGAGCAGTTCTTC. Protein: CASSPMSHGGEQFF. The chain recombines TRBV9 with TRBJ2-1; TRBD1 or TRBD2 may be the D gene (5 bases each). Looked up from germline, CDR1 is SGDLS and CDR2 is YYNGEE. CDR3 size: 14 residues. V dropped 4 bases and J dropped 10 bases, with 18 bases sitting between them.

CDR3 loop: CATTYSNQPQHF. CDR3 nucleotides: TGTGCCACCACTTATAGCAATCAGCCCCAGCATTTT. The genes are TRBV28 and TRBJ1-5; D call uncertain. CDR1 is MDHEN, CDR2 SYDVKM, per germline. With 10 bases removed from V and 0 bases from J, the gap between germline ends came to 7 bases. The CDR3 contains 12 residues. Full variable domain (remainder filled in from reference TRBV28 and TRBJ1-5): DVKVTQSSRYLVKRTGEKVFLECVQDMDHENMFWYRQDPGLGLRLIYFSYDVKMKEKGDIPEGYSVSREKKERFSLILESASTNQTSMYLCATTYSNQPQHFGDGTRLSIL.

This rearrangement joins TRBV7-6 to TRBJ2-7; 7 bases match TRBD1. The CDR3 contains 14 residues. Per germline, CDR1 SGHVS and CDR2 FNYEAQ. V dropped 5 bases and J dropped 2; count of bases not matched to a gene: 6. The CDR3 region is CASSPRQGPYEQYF. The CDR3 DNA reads TGTGCCAGCAGCCCCCGACAGGGCCCCTACGAGCAGTACTTC. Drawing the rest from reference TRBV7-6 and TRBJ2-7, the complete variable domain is GAGVSQSPRYKVTKRGQDVALRCDPISGHVSLYWYRQALGQGPEFLTYFNYEAQQDKSGLPNDRFSAERPEGSISTLTIQRTEQRDSAMYRCASSPRQGPYEQYFGPGTRLTVT.

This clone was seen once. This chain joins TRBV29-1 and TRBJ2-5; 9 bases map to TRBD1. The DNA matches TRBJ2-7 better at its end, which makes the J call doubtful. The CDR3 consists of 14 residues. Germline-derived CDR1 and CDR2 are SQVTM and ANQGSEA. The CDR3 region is CSVDAGTGRNEQYF. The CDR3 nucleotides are TGCAGCGTTGATGCCGGGACAGGGCGGAACGAGCAGTACTTC.

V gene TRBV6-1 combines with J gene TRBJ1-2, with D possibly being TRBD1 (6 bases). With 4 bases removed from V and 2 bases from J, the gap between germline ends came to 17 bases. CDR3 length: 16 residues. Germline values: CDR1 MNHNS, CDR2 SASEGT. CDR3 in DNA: TGTGCCAGCAGTGGGGCCTCGGGACACCTAAACTATGGCTACACCTTC. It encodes CASSGASGHLNYGYTF.

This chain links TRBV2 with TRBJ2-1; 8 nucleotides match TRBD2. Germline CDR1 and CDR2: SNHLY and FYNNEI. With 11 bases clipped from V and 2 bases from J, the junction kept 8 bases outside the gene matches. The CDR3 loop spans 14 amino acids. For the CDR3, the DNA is TGTGCCCAGGGAAGCGGGAGCCCCTACAATGAGCAGTTCTTC. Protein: CAQGSGSPYNEQFF.

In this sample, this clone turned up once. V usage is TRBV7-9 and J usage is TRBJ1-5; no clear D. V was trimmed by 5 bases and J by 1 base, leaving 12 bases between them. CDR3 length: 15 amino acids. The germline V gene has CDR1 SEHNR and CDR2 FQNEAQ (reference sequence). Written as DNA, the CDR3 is TGTGCCAGCAGCCCCCCCCGAGTGAGCAATCAGCCCCAGCATTTT. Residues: CASSPPRVSNQPQHF. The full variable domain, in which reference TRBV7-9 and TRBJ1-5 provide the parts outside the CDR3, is DTGVSQNPRHKITKRGQNVTFRCDPISEHNRLYWYRQTLGQGPEFLTYFQNEAQLEKSRLLSDRFSAERPKGSFSTLEIQRTEQGDSAMYLCASSPPRVSNQPQHFGDGTRLSIL.

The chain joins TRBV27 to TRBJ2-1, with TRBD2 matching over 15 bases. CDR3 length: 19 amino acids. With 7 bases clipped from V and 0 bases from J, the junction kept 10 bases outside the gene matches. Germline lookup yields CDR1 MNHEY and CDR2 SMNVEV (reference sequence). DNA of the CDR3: TGTGCCAGCACCCCCGGACTAGCGGGAGGGCCTAGCTCCTACAATGAGCAGTTCTTC. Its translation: CASTPGLAGGPSSYNEQFF.

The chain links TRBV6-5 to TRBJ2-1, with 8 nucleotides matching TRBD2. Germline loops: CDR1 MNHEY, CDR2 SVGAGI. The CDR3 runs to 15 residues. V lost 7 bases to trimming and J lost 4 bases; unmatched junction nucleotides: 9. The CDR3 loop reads CASKPGGNAYNEQFF. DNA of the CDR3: TGTGCCAGCAAACCGGGGGGGAATGCGTACAATGAGCAGTTCTTC.

The CDR3 protein is CASSRHDLDEQFF. In DNA, the CDR3 is TGTGCCAGCAGCAGACATGACCTCGATGAGCAGTTCTTC. The V call is TRBV7-9, the J call TRBJ2-1; D uncertain. Germline CDR1 and CDR2: SEHNR and FQNEAQ (reference sequence). Trimming left V 5 bases short and J 8 bases short, with 13 bases between. The CDR3 has 13 amino acids.

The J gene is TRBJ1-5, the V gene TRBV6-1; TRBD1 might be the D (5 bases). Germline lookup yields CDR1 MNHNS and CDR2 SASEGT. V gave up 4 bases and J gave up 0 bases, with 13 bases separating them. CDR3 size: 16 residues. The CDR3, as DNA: TGTGCCAGCAGTGTAATAGGGGCTTATAGCAATCAGCCCCAGCATTTT. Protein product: CASSVIGAYSNQPQHF.

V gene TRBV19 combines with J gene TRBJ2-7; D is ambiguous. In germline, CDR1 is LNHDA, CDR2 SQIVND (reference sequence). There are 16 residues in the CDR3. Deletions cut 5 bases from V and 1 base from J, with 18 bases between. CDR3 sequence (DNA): TGTGCCAGTAGTCTCCATCACGGGTTAGTTTCCTACGAGCAGTACTTC. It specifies CASSLHHGLVSYEQYF.

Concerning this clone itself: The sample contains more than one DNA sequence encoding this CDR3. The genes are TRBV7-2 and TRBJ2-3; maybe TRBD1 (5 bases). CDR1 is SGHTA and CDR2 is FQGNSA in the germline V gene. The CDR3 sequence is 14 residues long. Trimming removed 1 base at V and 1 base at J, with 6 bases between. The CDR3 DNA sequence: TGTGCCAGCAGCTTAGGGGGCCGCACAGATACGCAGTATTTT. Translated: CASSLGGRTDTQYF.

In DNA form, the CDR3 reads TGTGCCAGCACCGCCGGGACAGGGGGCGCCGGCTACACCTTC. Translation gives CASTAGTGGAGYTF. This sequence joins TRBV6-1 and TRBJ1-2, with TRBD1 matching over 12 bases. The CDR3 is made up of 14 amino acids. The J segment lost 8 bases and the V segment lost 7 bases, leaving 8 bases of the junction unmatched. Germline-derived CDR1 and CDR2 are MNHNS and SASEGT.

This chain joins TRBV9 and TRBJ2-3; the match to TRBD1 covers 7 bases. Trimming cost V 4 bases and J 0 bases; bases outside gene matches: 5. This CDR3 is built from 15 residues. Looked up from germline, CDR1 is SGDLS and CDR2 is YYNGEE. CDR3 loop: CASSQRQGSTDTQYF. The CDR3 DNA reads TGTGCCAGCAGCCAGCGACAGGGTAGCACAGATACGCAGTATTTT.

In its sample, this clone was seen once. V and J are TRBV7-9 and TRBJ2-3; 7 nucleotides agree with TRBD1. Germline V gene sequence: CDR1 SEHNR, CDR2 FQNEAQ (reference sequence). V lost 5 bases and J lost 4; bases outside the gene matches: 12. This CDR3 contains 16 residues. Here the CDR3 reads CASSPRGQSSADTQYF. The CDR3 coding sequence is TGTGCCAGCAGCCCTCGGGGACAGTCTTCCGCAGATACGCAGTATTTT.

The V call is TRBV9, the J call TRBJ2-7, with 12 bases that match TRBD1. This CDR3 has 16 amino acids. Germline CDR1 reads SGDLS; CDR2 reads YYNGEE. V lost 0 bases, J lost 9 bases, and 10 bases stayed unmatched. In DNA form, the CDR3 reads TGTGCCAGCAGCGTAGGCCCTCGGGACAGGGGGCGCGGGCAGTACTTC. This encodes CASSVGPRDRGRGQYF.

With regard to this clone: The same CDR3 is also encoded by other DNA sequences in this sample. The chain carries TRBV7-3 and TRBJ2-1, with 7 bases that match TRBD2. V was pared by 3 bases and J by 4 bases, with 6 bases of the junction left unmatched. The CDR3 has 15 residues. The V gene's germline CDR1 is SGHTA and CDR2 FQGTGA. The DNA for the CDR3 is TGTGCCAGCAGCTTCACGGGAGGCCCATACAATGAGCAGTTCTTC. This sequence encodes CASSFTGGPYNEQFF.

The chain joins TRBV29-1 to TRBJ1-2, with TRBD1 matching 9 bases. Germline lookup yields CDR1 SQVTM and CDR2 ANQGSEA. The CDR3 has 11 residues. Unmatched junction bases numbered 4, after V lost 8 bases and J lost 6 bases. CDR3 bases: TGCAGCTCGCGGACAGGGGATGGCTACACCTTC. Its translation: CSSRTGDGYTF.

Here the CDR3 DNA reads TGTGCCAGCAGCCAAGTCGCAGCGGCGAACACCGGGGAGCTGTTTTTT. It translates to CASSQVAAANTGELFF. The chain links TRBV4-2 to TRBJ2-2; possible D gene TRBD2, 5 bases. V was cut by 1 base and J by 0 bases, with 9 bases left in between. Germline CDR1 and CDR2: LGHNA and YNFKEQ. The CDR3 runs 16 residues.

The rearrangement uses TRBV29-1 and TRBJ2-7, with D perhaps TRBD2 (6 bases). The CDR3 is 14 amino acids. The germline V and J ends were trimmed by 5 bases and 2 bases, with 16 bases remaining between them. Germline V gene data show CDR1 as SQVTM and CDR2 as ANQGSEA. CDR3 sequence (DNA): TGCAGCGTTCTGTCCGCGGGAAGTACCTACGAGCAGTACTTC. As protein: CSVLSAGSTYEQYF.

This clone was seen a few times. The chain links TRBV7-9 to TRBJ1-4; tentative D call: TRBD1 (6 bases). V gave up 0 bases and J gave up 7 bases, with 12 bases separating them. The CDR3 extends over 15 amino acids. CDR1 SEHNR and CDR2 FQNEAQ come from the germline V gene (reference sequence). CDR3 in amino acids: CASSLAQGISEKLFF. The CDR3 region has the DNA TGTGCCAGCAGCTTAGCGCAGGGGATCAGTGAAAAACTGTTTTTT.

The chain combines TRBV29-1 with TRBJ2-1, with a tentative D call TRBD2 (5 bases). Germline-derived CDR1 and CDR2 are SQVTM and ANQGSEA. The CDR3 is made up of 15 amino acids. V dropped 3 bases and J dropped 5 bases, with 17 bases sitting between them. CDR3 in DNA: TGCAGCGTTGATGAACGGAAGCGGCCCGACAATGAGCAGTTCTTC. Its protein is CSVDERKRPDNEQFF.